This T cell receptor (beta chain) originates from a study of T cell repertoires in cytomegalovirus infection. Looking at the study overall: As its CMV epitopes, the study selected recently identified HLA-C-restricted and well-studied HLA-B-restricted targets.

Deletions cut 7 bases from V and 9 bases from J, with 12 bases between. This CDR3 spans 11 amino acids. TCRdb re-analysed the reads in MiXCR, keeping a single row per CDR3 protein. The repertoire has approximately 100,000 distinct CDR3 sequences, less than 30% of them found once; the top ten carry roughly 77%. As regards this clonotype: Its antigen is as yet unknown.

Sequenced material: CD8+ T cells from cultured PBMCs, taken from culture after CMV antigen stimulation. The sequence came from a human donor in good health (CMV status not recorded). Some clones in this sample may be carry-over from other donors' samples. This sequence joins TRBV12-3 or TRBV12-4 and TRBJ1-1; D gene unclear. The CDR3 bases are TGTGCCAGCACCGGAGGGAAAAAAGCTTTCTTT. Encoded protein: CASTGGKKAFF.